The T cell receptor beta chain under discussion was sequenced for a study of T cell responses to AZD1222 COVID-19 vaccine. Measured with immunoSEQ multiplex PCR; TCRdb has only the in-frame clones, and not every one. The sample contains roughly 190,000 clones, about 92% of which appear only once. The germline V gene has CDR1 MNHEY and CDR2 SVGAGI. With 6 bases removed from V and 4 bases from J, the gap between germline ends came to 10 bases. This CDR3 has 13 amino acids. Study observations and caveats: Unmutated variant regions are reportedly the target of nearly half of TCRs that are spike-specific. Along spike, vaccine-associated CD4 TCRs were found throughout, with dominance at 160-218 and 743-854. After the peak T cell response, and only then, were repertoires sampled. Females made up more of the donors, who were largely white British, and clonal diversity may have come out too low.

Notes on this clone: The antigen remains undetermined.

The rearrangement joins TRBV6-5 to TRBJ2-1; D call uncertain. This sequence originates from an adult who received the MenACWY meningococcal vaccine as a control. The material sequenced was peripheral blood, taken 28 days after the second dose of the MenACWY control vaccine. The DNA of the CDR3 is TGTGCCAGCAGGATCGACACGTACAATGAGCAGTTCTTC. This sequence encodes CASRIDTYNEQFF.